The 9 T cell receptor beta chains in this list originate from one sample, sequenced in a study of T cells in Graves' hyperthyroidism and ophthalmopathy (dated by TCRdb to the late 2010s). The method behind the library was multiplex PCR. TCRdb shows the sequencer as Illumina HiSeq 2000. The TCR beta CDR3 regions were amplified from the RNA transcripts. The TCR CDR3 was subjected to a first round of RT-PCR using the HTBI primer set and the Qiagen OneStep RT-PCR kit. The public sequencing data were trimmed at Q25 with fastp and processed into clonotypes with MiXCR by TCRdb, which kept only in-frame beta chains. Under each unique CDR3 protein, matching rows form one entry showing the most common genes and DNA. A total of about 680,000 distinct CDR3 sequences appear in this sample, approximately 36% of them only once. Less than 35% of the sample is taken by the ten largest. The sample taken for sequencing was blood. Every receptor here comes from a woman aged 40 to 50 with Graves' hyperthyroidism.

This clonotype appeared a few times. Since a much larger clone is just one base distant, this may be a read error. V is TRBV4-1 and J is TRBJ1-1; TRBD1 matches 8 bases. CDR1 is MGHRA and CDR2 is YSYEKL in the germline V gene. Trimming at V came to 3 bases and at J to 1 base, leaving 1 base not matched to a gene. This CDR3 is built from 14 residues. In DNA, the CDR3 is TGCGCCAGCAGCCAGGGACAGGAGAACACTGAAGCTTTCTTT. This sequence encodes CASSQGQENTEAFF.

A word on this clonotype: A junction end diverges from the germline sequence, so it may reflect a read error. The chain has TRBV10-3 and TRBJ1-2; D gene uncertain. Per the germline V gene, CDR1 is ENHRY and CDR2 is SYGVKD. The CDR3 length is 15 residues. CDR3 DNA sequence: TGTGCCAGCAGTTCAACAGTGATAGCTAACTATGGCTACACCTTC. Encoded protein: CASSSTVIANYGYTF.

A single count supports this clonotype. This chain links TRBV7-2 with TRBJ2-1; D is ambiguous. The V end was cut by 3 bases, the J end by 3 bases, with 6 bases between. The CDR3 has 13 residues. Germline assignment: CDR1 SGHTA and CDR2 FQGNSA. The CDR3 DNA sequence: TGTGCCAGCAGCTTTCAAGTCTACAATGAGCAGTTCTTC. This encodes CASSFQVYNEQFF.

The J gene is TRBJ1-2, the V gene TRBV6-6; D gene unclear. Trimming removed 7 bases at V and 1 base at J, with 16 bases between. Per the germline V gene, CDR1 is MNHNY and CDR2 is SVGAGI (reference sequence). The CDR3 covers 15 residues. CDR3 DNA: TGTGCCAGCACGGTCGGCCAGGCGGGTAACTATGGCTACACCTTC. Amino acids: CASTVGQAGNYGYTF.

For this clonotype: A much more abundant neighbour one base away suggests this may be a read error. The chain is built from TRBV10-2 and TRBJ1-2; the D gene is possibly TRBD1 (6 bases). Trimming removed 6 bases at V and 3 bases at J, with 17 bases between. The CDR3 consists of 15 residues. The germline V gene has CDR1 WSHSY and CDR2 SAAADI. DNA for the CDR3: TGCGCCAGCAGCGACCCCGGGGGCACTGACTATGGCTACACCTTC. Protein: CASSDPGGTDYGYTF.

Concerning this clonotype: The junction departs from the called germline gene at one end, perhaps through a read error. The chain uses TRBV7-8 and TRBJ2-7, with 7 bases aligning to TRBD1. Germline loops: CDR1 SGHVS, CDR2 FQNEAQ. The CDR3 has 9 residues. CDR3 protein: CASSTTTGF. CDR3 coding DNA: TGTGCCAGCAGCACCACGACAGGGTTC.

As concerns this clonotype: A read error may be the cause here, since a much bigger clone is one base away. The chain has TRBV5-1 and TRBJ1-5; tentatively, D is TRBD1 (5 bases). The CDR3 length is 15 residues. CDR1 and CDR2 (germline): SGHRS, YFSETQ. CDR3 in DNA: TGTGCCAGCAGCTCGACAGCTAGTAGCTATCAGCCCCAGCATTTT. Translation: CASSSTASSYQPQHF. The whole variable domain, remainder taken from reference TRBV5-1 and TRBJ1-5, is KAGVTQTPRYLIKTRGQQVTLSCSPISGHRSVSWYQQTPGQGLQFLFEYFSETQRNKGNFPGRFSGRQFSNSRSEMNVSTLELGDSALYLCASSSTASSYQPQHFGDGTRLSIL.

This clonotype was seen repeatedly, ten times or more. The rearrangement links TRBV7-9 to TRBJ1-1; the match to TRBD1 covers 7 bases. The V segment lost 11 bases and the J segment 1 base; nucleotides outside the gene matches: 10. This CDR3 is 14 amino acids long. Germline lookup yields CDR1 SEHNR and CDR2 FQNEAQ (reference sequence). The CDR3 DNA is TGTGCCCTCTCACCGGGACAGCAGAACACTGAAGCTTTCTTT. This encodes CALSPGQQNTEAFF.

The rearrangement uses TRBV7-2 and TRBJ2-7, with D unclear. This CDR3 is 12 amino acids long. Germline loops: CDR1 SGHTA, CDR2 FQGNSA. Trimming removed 8 bases at V and 3 bases at J, with 11 bases between. The CDR3 bases are TGTGCCAGCCGCTACGTCGGCTACGAGCAGTACTTC. The encoded protein is CASRYVGYEQYF.